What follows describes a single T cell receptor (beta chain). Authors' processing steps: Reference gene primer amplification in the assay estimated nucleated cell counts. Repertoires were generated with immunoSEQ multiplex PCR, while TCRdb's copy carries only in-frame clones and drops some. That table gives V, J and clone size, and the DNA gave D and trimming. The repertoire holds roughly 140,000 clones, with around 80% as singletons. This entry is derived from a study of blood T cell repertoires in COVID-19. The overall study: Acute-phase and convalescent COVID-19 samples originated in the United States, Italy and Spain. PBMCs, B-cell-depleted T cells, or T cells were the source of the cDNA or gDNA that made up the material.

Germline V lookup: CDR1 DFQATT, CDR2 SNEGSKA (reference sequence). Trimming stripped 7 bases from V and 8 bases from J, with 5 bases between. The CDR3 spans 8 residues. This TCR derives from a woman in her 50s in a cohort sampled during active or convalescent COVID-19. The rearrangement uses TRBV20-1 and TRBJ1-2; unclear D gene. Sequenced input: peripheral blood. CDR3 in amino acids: CSVSGYTF. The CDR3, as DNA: TGCAGTGTCTCCGGCTACACCTTC.